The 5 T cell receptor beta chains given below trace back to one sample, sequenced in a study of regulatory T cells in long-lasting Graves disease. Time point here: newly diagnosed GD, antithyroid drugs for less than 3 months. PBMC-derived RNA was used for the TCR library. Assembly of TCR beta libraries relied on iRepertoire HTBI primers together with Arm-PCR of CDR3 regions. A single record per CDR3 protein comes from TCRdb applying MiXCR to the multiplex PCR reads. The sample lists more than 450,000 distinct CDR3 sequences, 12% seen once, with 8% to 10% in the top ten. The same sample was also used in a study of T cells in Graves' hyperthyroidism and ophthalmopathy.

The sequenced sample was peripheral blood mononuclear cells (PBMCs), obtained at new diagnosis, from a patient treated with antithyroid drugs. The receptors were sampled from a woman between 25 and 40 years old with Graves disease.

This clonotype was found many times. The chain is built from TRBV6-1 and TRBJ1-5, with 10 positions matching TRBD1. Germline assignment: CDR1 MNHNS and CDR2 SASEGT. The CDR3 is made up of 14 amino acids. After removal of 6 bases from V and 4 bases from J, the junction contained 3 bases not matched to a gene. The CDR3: CASRRQGANQPQHF. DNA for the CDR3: TGTGCCAGCAGAAGACAGGGGGCTAATCAGCCCCAGCATTTT.

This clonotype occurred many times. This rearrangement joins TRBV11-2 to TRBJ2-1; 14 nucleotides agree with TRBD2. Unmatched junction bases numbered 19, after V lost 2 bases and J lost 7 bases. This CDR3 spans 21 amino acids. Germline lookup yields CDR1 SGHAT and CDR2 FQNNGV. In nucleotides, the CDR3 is TGTGCCAGCAGCTTATCGGGGGGACTAGCGGGAGCCCACTGGTTGGGGAATGAGCAGTTCTTC. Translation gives CASSLSGGLAGAHWLGNEQFF.

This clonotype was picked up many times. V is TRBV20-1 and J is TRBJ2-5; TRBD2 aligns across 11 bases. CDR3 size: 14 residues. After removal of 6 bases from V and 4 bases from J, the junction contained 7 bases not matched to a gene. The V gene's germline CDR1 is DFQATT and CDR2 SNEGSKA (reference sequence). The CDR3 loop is CSATSGSVGETQYF. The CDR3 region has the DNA TGCAGTGCAACTAGCGGGAGCGTGGGAGAGACCCAGTACTTC.

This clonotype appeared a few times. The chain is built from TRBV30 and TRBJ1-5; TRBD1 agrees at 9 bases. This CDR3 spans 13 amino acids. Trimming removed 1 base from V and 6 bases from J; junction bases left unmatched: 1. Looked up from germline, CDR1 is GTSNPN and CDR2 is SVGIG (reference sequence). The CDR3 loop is CAWSGTGVQPQHF. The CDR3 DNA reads TGTGCCTGGAGTGGGACAGGGGTTCAGCCCCAGCATTTT.

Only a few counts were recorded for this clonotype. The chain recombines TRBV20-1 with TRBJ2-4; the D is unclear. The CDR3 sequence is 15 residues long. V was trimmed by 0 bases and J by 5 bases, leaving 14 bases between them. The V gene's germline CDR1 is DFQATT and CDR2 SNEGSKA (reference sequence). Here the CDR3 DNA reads TGCAGTGCTAGAGATCCCGGGCCGGCCGAAAACATTCAGTACTTC. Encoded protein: CSARDPGPAENIQYF.